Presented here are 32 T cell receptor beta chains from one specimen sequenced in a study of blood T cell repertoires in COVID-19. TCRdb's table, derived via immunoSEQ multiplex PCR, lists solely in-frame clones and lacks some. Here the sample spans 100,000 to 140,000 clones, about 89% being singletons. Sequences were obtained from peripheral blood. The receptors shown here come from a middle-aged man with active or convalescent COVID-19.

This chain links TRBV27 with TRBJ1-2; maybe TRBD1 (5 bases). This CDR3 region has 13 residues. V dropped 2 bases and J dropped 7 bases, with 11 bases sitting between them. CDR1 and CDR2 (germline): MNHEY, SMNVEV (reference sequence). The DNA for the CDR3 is TGTGCCAGCAGTTTAACCCAGGGTTTTGGCTACACCTTC. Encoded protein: CASSLTQGFGYTF.

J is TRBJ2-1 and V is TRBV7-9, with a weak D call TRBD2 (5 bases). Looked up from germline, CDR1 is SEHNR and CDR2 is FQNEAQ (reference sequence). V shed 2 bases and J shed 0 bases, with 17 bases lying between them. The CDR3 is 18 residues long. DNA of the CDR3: TGTGCCAGCAGCTTAATAATCCTTGGGAGAAGCTCCTACAATGAGCAGTTCTTC. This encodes CASSLIILGRSSYNEQFF.

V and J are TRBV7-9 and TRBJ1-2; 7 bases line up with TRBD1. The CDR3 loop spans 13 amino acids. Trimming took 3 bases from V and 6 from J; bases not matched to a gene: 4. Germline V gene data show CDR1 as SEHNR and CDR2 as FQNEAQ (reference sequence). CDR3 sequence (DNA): TGTGCCAGCAGCTTGGAGGGGGCCGATGGCTACACCTTC. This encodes CASSLEGADGYTF.

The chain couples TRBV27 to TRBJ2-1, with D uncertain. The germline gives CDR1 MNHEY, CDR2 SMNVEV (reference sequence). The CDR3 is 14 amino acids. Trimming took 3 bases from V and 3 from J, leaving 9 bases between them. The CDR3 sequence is CASSLTEFYNEQFF. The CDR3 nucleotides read TGTGCCAGCAGTTTGACGGAGTTCTACAATGAGCAGTTCTTC.

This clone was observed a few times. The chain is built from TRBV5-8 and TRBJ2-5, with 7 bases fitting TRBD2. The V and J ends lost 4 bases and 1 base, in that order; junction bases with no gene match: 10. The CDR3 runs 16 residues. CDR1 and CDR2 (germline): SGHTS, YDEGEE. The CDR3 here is CASSGWTSRSQETQYF. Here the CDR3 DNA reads TGTGCCAGCAGCGGATGGACTAGTCGAAGCCAAGAGACCCAGTACTTC.

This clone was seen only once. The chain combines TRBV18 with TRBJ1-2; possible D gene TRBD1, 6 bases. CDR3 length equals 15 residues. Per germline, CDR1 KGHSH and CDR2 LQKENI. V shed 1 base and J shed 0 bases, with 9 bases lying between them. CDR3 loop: CASSPLRGANYGYTF. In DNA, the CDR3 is TGTGCCAGCTCACCACTCAGGGGAGCTAACTATGGCTACACCTTC.

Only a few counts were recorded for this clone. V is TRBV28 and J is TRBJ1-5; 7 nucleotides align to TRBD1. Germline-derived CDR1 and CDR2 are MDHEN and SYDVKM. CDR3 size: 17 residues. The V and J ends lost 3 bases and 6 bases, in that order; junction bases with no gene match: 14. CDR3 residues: CASSFPPGGGAGQPQHF. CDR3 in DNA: TGTGCCAGCAGTTTTCCCCCTGGAGGGGGCGCCGGTCAGCCCCAGCATTTT. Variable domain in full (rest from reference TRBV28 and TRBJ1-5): DVKVTQSSRYLVKRTGEKVFLECVQDMDHENMFWYRQDPGLGLRLIYFSYDVKMKEKGDIPEGYSVSREKKERFSLILESASTNQTSMYLCASSFPPGGGAGQPQHFGDGTRLSIL.

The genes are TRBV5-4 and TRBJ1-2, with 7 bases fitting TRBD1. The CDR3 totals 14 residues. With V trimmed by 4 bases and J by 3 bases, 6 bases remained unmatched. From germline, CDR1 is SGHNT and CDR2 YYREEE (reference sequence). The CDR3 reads CASSPSTGDYGYTF. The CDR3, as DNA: TGTGCCAGCAGCCCCTCCACAGGGGACTATGGCTACACCTTC. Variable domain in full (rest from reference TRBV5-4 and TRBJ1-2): ETGVTQSPTHLIKTRGQQVTLRCSSQSGHNTVSWYQQALGQGPQFIFQYYREEENGRGNFPPRFSGLQFPNYSSELNVNALELDDSALYLCASSPSTGDYGYTFGSGTRLTVV.

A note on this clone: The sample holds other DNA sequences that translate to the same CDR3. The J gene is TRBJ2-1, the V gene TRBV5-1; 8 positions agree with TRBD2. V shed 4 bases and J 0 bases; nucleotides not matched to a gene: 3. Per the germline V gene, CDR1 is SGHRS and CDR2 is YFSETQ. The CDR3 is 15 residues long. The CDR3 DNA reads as TGCGCCAGCAGCCCCACTAGCGGCTCCTACAATGAGCAGTTCTTC. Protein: CASSPTSGSYNEQFF.

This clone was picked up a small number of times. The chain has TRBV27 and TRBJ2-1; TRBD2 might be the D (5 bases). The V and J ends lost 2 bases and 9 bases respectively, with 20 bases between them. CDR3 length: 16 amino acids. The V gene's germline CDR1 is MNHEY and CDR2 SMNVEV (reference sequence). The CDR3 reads CASSLTPGVAGIEQFF. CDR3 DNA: TGTGCCAGCAGTTTAACCCCCGGGGTAGCCGGTATTGAGCAGTTCTTC.

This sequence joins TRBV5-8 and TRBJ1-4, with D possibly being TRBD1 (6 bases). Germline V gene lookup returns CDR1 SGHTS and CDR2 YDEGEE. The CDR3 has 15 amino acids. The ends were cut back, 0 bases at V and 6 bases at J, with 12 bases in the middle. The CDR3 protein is CASSLERTAYEKLFF. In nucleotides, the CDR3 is TGTGCCAGCAGCTTGGAAAGGACAGCGTATGAAAAACTGTTTTTT.

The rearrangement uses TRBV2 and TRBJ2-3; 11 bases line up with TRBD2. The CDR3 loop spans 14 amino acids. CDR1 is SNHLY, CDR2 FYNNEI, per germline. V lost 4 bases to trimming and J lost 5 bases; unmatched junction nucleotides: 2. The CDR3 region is CASSGTSGRDTQYF. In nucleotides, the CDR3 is TGTGCCAGCAGTGGGACTAGCGGGCGAGATACGCAGTATTTT. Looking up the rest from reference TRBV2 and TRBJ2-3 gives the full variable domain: EPEVTQTPSHQVTQMGQEVILRCVPISNHLYFYWYRQILGQKVEFLVSFYNNEISEKSEIFDDQFSVERPDGSNFTLKIRSTKLEDSAMYFCASSGTSGRDTQYFGPGTRLTVL.

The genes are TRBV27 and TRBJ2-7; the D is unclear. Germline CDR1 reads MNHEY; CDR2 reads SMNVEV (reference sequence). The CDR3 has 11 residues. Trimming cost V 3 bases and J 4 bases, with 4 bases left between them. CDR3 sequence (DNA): TGTGCCAGCAGTTTCGGGTACGAGCAGTACTTC. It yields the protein CASSFGYEQYF.

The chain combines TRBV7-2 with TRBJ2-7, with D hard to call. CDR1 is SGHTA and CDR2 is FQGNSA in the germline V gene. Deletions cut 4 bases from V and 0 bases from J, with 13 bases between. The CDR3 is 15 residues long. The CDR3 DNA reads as TGTGCCAGCAGCTCCCTCCCCTACGGCTCCTACGAGCAGTACTTC. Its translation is CASSSLPYGSYEQYF. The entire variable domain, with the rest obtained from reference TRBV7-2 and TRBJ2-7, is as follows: GAGVSQSPSNKVTEKGKDVELRCDPISGHTALYWYRQSLGQGLEFLIYFQGNSAPDKSGLPSDRFSAERTGGSVSTLTIQRTQQEDSAVYLCASSSLPYGSYEQYFGPGTRLTVT.

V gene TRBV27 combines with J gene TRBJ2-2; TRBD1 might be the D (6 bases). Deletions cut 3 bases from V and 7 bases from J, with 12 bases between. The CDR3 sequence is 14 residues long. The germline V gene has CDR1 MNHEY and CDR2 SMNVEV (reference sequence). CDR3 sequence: CASSFDRSGGELFF. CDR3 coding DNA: TGTGCCAGCAGTTTTGACAGGTCGGGCGGGGAGCTGTTTTTT.

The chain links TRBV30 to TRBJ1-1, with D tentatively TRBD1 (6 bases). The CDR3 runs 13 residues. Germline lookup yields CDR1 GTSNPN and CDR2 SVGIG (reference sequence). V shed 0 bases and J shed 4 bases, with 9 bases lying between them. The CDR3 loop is CAWSVSGATEAFF. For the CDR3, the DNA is TGTGCCTGGAGTGTATCAGGGGCCACTGAAGCTTTCTTT. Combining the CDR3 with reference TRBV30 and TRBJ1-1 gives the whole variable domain SQTIHQWPATLVQPVGSPLSLECTVEGTSNPNLYWYRQAAGRGLQLLFYSVGIGQISSEVPQNLSASRPQDRQFILSSKKLLLSDSGFYLCAWSVSGATEAFFGQGTRLTVV.

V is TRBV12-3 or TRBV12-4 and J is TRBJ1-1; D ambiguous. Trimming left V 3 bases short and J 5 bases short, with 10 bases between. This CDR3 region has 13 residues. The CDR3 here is CASSFGGGTEAFF. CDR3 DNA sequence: TGTGCCAGCAGTTTCGGCGGTGGGACTGAAGCTTTCTTT.

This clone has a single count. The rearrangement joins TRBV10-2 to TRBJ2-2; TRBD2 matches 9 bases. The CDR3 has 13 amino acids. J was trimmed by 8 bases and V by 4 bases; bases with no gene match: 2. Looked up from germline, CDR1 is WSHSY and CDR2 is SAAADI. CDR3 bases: TGCGCCAGCAGTGTCGCGGGAGGGGGGGAGCTGTTTTTT. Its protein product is CASSVAGGGELFF.

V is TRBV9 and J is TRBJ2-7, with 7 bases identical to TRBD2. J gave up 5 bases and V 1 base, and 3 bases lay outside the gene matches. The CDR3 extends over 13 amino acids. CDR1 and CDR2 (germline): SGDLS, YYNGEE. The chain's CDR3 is CASSVSRGDEQYF. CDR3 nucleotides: TGTGCCAGCAGCGTATCCCGGGGGGACGAGCAGTACTTC.

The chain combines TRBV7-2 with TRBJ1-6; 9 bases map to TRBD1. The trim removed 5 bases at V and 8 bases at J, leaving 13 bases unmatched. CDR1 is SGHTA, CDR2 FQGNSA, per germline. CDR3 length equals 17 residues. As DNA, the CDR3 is TGTGCCAGCAGCCACACCTACAGGGGGCGCAGGGATTCACCCCTCCACTTT. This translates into CASSHTYRGRRDSPLHF. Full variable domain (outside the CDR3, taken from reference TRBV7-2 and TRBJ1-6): GAGVSQSPSNKVTEKGKDVELRCDPISGHTALYWYRQSLGQGLEFLIYFQGNSAPDKSGLPSDRFSAERTGGSVSTLTIQRTQQEDSAVYLCASSHTYRGRRDSPLHFGNGTRLTVT.

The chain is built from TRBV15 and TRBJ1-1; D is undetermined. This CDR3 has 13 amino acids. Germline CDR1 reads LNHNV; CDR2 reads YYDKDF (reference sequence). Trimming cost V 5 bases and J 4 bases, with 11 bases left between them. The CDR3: CATSAGSLTEAFF. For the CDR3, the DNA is TGTGCCACCAGCGCGGGGAGCCTCACTGAAGCTTTCTTT.

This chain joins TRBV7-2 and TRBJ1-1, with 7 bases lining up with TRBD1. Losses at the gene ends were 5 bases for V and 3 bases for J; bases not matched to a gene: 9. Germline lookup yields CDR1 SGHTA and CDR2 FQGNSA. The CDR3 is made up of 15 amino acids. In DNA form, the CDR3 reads TGTGCCAGCAGCCAATTTCAGGGGGTAGACACTGAAGCTTTCTTT. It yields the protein CASSQFQGVDTEAFF.

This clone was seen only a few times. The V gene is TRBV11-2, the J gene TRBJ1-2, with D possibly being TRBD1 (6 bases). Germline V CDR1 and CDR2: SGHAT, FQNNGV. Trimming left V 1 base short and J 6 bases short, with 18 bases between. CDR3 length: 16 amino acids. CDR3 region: CASSLGPKGVRDGYTF. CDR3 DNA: TGTGCCAGCAGCTTAGGACCCAAGGGGGTTCGGGATGGCTACACCTTC.

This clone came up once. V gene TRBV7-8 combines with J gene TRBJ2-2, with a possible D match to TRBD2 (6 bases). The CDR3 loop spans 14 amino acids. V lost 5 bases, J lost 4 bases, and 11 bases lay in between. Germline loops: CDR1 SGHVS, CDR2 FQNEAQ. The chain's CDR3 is CASSLREFTGELFF. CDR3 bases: TGTGCCAGCAGCCTCCGGGAGTTCACCGGGGAGCTGTTTTTT.

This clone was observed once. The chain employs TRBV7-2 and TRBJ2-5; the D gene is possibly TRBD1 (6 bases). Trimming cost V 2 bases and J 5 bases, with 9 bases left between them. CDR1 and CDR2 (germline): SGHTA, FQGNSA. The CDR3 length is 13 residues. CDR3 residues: CASSLPGVETQYF. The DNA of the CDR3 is TGTGCCAGCAGCTTACCAGGGGTTGAGACCCAGTACTTC.

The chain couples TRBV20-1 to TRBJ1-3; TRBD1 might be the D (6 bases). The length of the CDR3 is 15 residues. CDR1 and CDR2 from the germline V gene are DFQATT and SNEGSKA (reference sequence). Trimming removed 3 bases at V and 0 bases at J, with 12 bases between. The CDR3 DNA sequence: TGCAGTGCTAGTGGGGGCGATAGCTCTGGAAACACCATATATTTT. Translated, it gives CSASGGDSSGNTIYF.

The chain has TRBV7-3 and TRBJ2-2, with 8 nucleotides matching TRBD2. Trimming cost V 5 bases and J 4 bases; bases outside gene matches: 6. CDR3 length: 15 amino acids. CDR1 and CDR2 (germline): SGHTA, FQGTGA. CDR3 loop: CASSPSGSGTGELFF. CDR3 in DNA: TGTGCCAGCAGCCCGAGCGGGAGTGGCACCGGGGAGCTGTTTTTT.

The chain's CDR3 is CASSLTSGQETQYF. CDR3 nucleotide sequence: TGTGCCAGCAGCCTAACTAGCGGACAAGAGACCCAGTACTTC. The chain carries TRBV6-6 and TRBJ2-5; TRBD2 aligns across 8 bases. This CDR3 has 14 residues. The V segment lost 6 bases and the J segment 2 bases; nucleotides outside the gene matches: 5. The V gene's germline CDR1 is MNHNY and CDR2 SVGAGI (reference sequence).

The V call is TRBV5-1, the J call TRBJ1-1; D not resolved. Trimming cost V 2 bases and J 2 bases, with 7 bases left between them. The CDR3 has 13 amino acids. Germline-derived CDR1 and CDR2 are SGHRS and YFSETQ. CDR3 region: CASSFAGNTEAFF. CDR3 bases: TGCGCCAGCAGCTTCGCCGGTAACACTGAAGCTTTCTTT.

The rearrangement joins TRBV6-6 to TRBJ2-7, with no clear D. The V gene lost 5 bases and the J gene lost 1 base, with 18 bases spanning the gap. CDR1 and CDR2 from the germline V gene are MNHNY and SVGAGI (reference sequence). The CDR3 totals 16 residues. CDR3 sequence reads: CASSPYSLIKSYEQYF. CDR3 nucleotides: TGTGCCAGCAGTCCCTACAGCCTAATAAAGTCCTACGAGCAGTACTTC.

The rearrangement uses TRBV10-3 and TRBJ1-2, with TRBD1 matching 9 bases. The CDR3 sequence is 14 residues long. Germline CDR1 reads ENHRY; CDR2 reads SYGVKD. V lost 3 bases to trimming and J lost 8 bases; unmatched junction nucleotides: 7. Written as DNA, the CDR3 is TGTGCCATCAGTGACACAGGGGGCCGGGAGGGCTACACCTTC. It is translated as CAISDTGGREGYTF.

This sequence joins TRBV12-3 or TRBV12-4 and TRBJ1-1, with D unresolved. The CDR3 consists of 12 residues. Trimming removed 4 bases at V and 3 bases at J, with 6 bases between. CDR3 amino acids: CASSSTYTEAFF. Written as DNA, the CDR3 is TGTGCCAGCAGTTCAACATACACTGAAGCTTTCTTT.